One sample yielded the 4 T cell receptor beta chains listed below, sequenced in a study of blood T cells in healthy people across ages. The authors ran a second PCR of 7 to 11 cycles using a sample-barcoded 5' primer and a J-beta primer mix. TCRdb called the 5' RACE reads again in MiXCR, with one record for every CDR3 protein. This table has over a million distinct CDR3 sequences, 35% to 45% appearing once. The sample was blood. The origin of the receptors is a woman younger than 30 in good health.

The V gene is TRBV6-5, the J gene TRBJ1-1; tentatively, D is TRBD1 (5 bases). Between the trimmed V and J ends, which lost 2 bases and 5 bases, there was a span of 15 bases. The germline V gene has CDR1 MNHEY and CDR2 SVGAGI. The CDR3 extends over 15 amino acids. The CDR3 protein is CASSYARGGGTEAFF. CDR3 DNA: TGTGCCAGCAGTTACGCGAGGGGTGGTGGGACTGAAGCTTTCTTT.

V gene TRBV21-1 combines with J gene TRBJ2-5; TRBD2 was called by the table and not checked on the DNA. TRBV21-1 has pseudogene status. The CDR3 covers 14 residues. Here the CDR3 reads CASSGPGLAREQYF. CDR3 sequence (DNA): TGTGCCAGCAGCGGACCGGGACTAGCGAGAGAGCAGTACTTC.

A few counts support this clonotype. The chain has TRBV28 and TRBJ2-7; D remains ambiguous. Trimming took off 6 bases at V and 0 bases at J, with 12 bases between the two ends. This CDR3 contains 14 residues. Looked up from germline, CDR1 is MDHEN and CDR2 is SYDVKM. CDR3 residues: CASRAGLDSYEQYF. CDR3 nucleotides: TGTGCCAGCAGGGCCGGGCTGGACTCCTACGAGCAGTACTTC. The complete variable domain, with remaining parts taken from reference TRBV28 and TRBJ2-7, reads DVKVTQSSRYLVKRTGEKVFLECVQDMDHENMFWYRQDPGLGLRLIYFSYDVKMKEKGDIPEGYSVSREKKERFSLILESASTNQTSMYLCASRAGLDSYEQYFGPGTRLTVT.

The CDR3 DNA reads TGTGCCAGCAGCTTTATTCCCACAAACCCACACACGGATACGCAGTATTTT. This sequence encodes CASSFIPTNPHTDTQYF. This rearrangement joins TRBV7-9 to TRBJ2-3; D not resolved. Germline CDR1 and CDR2: SEHNR and FQNEAQ (reference sequence). The CDR3 runs 17 residues. The germline V and J ends were trimmed by 3 bases and 6 bases, with 22 bases remaining between them.